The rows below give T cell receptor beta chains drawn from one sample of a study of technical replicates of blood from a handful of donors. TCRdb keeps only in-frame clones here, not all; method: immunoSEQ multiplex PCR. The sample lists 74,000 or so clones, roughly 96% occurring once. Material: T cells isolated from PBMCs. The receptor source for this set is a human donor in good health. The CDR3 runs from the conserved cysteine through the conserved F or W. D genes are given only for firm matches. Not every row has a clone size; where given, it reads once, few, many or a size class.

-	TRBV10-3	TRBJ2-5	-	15	TGTGCCATCACCCCAACCTCAGGGCCCCAAGAGACCCAGTACTTC	CAITPTSGPQETQYF
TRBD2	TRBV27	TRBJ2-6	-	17	TGTGCCAGCAGTTTCGGGCTAGCGGGAGCCGGGGCCAACGTCCTGACTTTC	CASSFGLAGAGANVLTF
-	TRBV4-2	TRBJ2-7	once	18	TGTGCCAGCAGCCAAGCGAGCCTCGAGGGCGGGATTGGGTACGAGCAGTACTTC	CASSQASLEGGIGYEQYF
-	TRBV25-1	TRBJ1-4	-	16	TGTGCCAGCAGTGATCTTCGACAGGCCCCGAATGAAAAACTGTTTTTT	CASSDLRQAPNEKLFF
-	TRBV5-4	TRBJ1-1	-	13	TGTGCCAGCAGTCCACAGGCCAACACTGAAGCTTTCTTT	CASSPQANTEAFF
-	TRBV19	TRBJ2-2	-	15	TGTGCCAGTAGTACTGTCCAGGGCACCACCGGGGAGCTGTTTTTT	CASSTVQGTTGELFF
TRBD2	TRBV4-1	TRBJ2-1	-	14	TGCGCCAGCAAAATAAGCGGGACGTACAATGAGCAGTTCTTC	CASKISGTYNEQFF
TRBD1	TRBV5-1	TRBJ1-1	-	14	TGCGCCAGCAGCTTCCAGGGGGAATCGACTGAAGCTTTCTTT	CASSFQGESTEAFF
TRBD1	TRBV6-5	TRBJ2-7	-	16	TGTGCCAGCAGTTACTCCGGGACAGATGCCCCGCTGGAGCAGTACTTC	CASSYSGTDAPLEQYF
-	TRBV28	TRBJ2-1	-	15	TGTGCCAGCAGTACCCCCCAAAAGGGACTCTTCGAGCAGTTCTTC	CASSTPQKGLFEQFF
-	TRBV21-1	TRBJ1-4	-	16	TGTGCCAGCAGCTTTTACAGGGGGGTACCTAATGAAAAACTGTTTTTT	CASSFYRGVPNEKLFF
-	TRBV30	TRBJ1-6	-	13	TGTGCCTGGGAGAGGGGGGGTGATTCACCCCTCCACTTT	CAWERGGDSPLHF
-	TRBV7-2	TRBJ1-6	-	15	TGTGCCAGCAGCTATACTCCGTCTCCAAATTCACCCCTCCACTTT	CASSYTPSPNSPLHF
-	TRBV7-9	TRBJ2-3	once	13	TGTGCCAGCAGCTACAGGGACACAGATACGCAGTATTTT	CASSYRDTDTQYF